Given below is one T cell receptor beta chain in context. Amplification used 60 Vbeta primers and 13 Jbeta primers. Method: immunoSEQ multiplex PCR; TCRdb's copy keeps in-frame clones and lacks some. The sample includes about 190,000 clones, roughly 73% of them seen just once. The sample is drawn from a study of cytomegalovirus exposure and HLA in healthy donors. This CDR3 is 14 amino acids long. V dropped 0 bases and J dropped 3; count of bases not matched to a gene: 2. CDR1 and CDR2 from the germline V gene are GTSNPN and SVGIG (reference sequence). The receptor was isolated from a woman aged 25 to 39 in good health and CMV-seropositive. J is TRBJ1-2 and V is TRBV30; TRBD1 matches at 9 bases. Sample: PBMCs. CDR3: CAWSVDRGDYGYTF. CDR3 DNA sequence: TGTGCCTGGAGTGTCGACAGGGGGGACTATGGCTACACCTTC.